This T cell receptor beta chain comes out of a study of blood T cell repertoires in COVID-19. The CDR3 spans 14 residues. Trimming cost V 6 bases and J 7 bases, with 13 bases left between them. Germline V lookup: CDR1 PRHDT, CDR2 FYEKMQ (reference sequence). Sequencing used immunoSEQ multiplex PCR; TCRdb keeps in-frame clones, though not all of them. The sample lists a few hundred thousand clones; approximately 89% were seen once. The chain uses TRBV13 and TRBJ1-6; tentative D call: TRBD1 (6 bases). The sequencing sample was made of peripheral blood. The TCR sequence derives from a woman aged 25 to 45 with COVID-19, enrolled during active disease. The CDR3 protein is CASSPRTGNSPLHF. In nucleotides, the CDR3 is TGTGCCAGCAGTCCGCGTACAGGGAATTCACCCCTCCACTTT.